What follows are 6 T cell receptor beta chains derived from one specimen sequenced in a study of blood T cell repertoires in COVID-19. The repertoire was sequenced with immunoSEQ multiplex PCR; TCRdb's copy has only in-frame clones and lacks some. The sample holds 250,000 to 300,000 clones; around 83% are singletons and the top ten take 3.6%. Sequencing was carried out using peripheral blood. Every receptor here comes from a man between 18 and 29 years old with active or convalescent COVID-19.

A remark on this clone: Other nucleotide sequences in the sample specify the same CDR3. This chain connects TRBV24-1 to TRBJ1-6, with D possibly being TRBD1 (5 bases). Germline CDR1 is KGHDR and CDR2 is SFDVKD. There are 13 residues in the CDR3. Trimming pared 6 bases from V and 7 bases from J, leaving 9 bases between. CDR3 nucleotide sequence: TGTGCCACCAGTCCCGGGGGGAATTCACCCCTCCACTTT. Translating it yields CATSPGGNSPLHF.

The chain couples TRBV28 to TRBJ2-7; D unclear. The CDR3 spans 12 residues. Looked up from germline, CDR1 is MDHEN and CDR2 is SYDVKM. V was pared by 1 base and J by 4 bases, with 5 bases between. The CDR3 here is CASSLYSYEQYF. The CDR3, as DNA: TGTGCCAGCAGTTTATACAGTTACGAGCAGTACTTC.

The chain couples TRBV7-9 to TRBJ1-6; D remains ambiguous. Germline V gene data show CDR1 as SEHNR and CDR2 as FQNEAQ (reference sequence). V was clipped by 2 bases and J by 8 bases, with 16 bases between them. The CDR3 totals 16 residues. CDR3 region: CASSLSYGNTDSPLHF. The CDR3 DNA reads as TGTGCCAGCAGCTTATCGTACGGGAATACGGATTCACCCCTCCACTTT.

The DNA for the CDR3 is TGTGCCTGGAGTGTAAGGGACAGGGGATTGCGCACCATATATTTT. Translation gives CAWSVRDRGLRTIYF. V is TRBV30 and J is TRBJ1-3; TRBD1 matches 10 bases. The CDR3 has 15 residues. CDR1 GTSNPN and CDR2 SVGIG come from the germline V gene (reference sequence). V was clipped by 0 bases and J by 9 bases; unmatched bases: 8.

The chain's CDR3 is CASSTTRGTGELFF. The CDR3 nucleotides are TGTGCCAGCAGTACTACCCGGGGCACCGGGGAGCTGTTTTTT. The chain has TRBV6-2 or TRBV6-3 and TRBJ2-2; D might be TRBD2 (5 bases). The CDR3 has 14 residues. V was trimmed by 5 bases and J by 4 bases, leaving 11 bases between them. Germline assignment: CDR1 MNHEY and CDR2 SVGEGT.

V usage is TRBV19 and J usage is TRBJ1-1; D is uncertain. Deletions cut 1 base from V and 6 bases from J, with 9 bases between. This CDR3 has 13 amino acids. Germline values: CDR1 LNHDA, CDR2 SQIVND (reference sequence). For the CDR3, the DNA is TGTGCCAGTAGTATAGTGCGGTCGGCTGAAGCTTTCTTT. Translation: CASSIVRSAEAFF.